This T cell receptor beta chain was retrieved from a study of OX40 agonist ivuxolimab in advanced cancers. Looking at the study overall: Ivuxolimab is a fully human IgG2 antibody that activates OX40 (CD134). General observations from the study: Low normalized T-cell clonal expansion was additionally recorded for some nonresponders.

Germline V gene data show CDR1 as MNHNS and CDR2 as SASEGT. The V end lost 0 bases, the J end lost 3 bases, and 12 bases lay between the germline ends. This CDR3 is built from 15 residues. Concerning this clone itself: Its antigen is as yet unknown.

Assay used: immunoSEQ multiplex PCR; TCRdb lists only in-frame clones, some missing. Of fewer than 85,000 clones listed, less than 95% are singletons. Sequenced material: CD4+ or CD8+ T cells sorted from blood, taken in a trial of the OX40 agonist ivuxolimab. The chain employs TRBV6-1 and TRBJ2-7; perhaps D is TRBD1 or TRBD2 (5 bases each). The sequence was collected from an adult with an advanced solid tumor such as melanoma, head and neck, liver or kidney cancer. The CDR3: CASSEASGTVYEQYF. CDR3 sequence (DNA): TGTGCCAGCAGTGAAGCTTCGGGGACGGTCTACGAGCAGTACTTC.